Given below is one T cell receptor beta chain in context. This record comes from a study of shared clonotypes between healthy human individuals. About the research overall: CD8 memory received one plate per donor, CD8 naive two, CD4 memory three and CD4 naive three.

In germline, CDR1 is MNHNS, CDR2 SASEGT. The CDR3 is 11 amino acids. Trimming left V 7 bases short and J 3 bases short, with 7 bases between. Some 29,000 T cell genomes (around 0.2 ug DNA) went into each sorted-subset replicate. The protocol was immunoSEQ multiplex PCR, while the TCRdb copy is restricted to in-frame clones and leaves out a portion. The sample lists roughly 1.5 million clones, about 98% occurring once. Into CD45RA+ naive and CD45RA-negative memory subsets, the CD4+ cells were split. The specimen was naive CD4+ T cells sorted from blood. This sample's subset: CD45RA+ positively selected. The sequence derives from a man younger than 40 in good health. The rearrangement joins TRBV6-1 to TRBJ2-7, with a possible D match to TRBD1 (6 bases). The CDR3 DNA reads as TGTGCCAGCATGGACAGCTACGAGCAGTACTTC. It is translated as CASMDSYEQYF.